These 30 T cell receptor beta chains originate from one sample sequenced in a study of cytomegalovirus exposure and HLA in healthy donors. Data came from immunoSEQ multiplex PCR; TCRdb stores just in-frame clones and leaves some out. The sample shows approximately 220,000 clones, 80% to 95% of them seen only once. Sequencing was performed on PBMCs. The receptors shown here come from a woman aged 18-29 years in good health and CMV-seronegative.

This chain uses TRBV11-2 with TRBJ1-2, with no clear D. Trimming shortened V by 6 bases and J by 5 bases, and 19 bases separated the two germline ends. Germline CDR1 reads SGHAT; CDR2 reads FQNNGV. The CDR3 extends over 15 amino acids. The CDR3 nucleotides are TGTGCCAGCAGTCCCCTCAGAGGCAGAAGATATGGCTACACCTTC. This codes for CASSPLRGRRYGYTF.

The genes are TRBV30 and TRBJ1-4, with D possibly being TRBD1 (5 bases). Looked up from germline, CDR1 is GTSNPN and CDR2 is SVGIG (reference sequence). CDR3 length: 13 residues. Between the trimmed V and J ends, which lost 3 bases and 8 bases, there was a span of 13 bases. CDR3 amino acids: CAWRAGTGEKLFF. CDR3 nucleotide sequence: TGTGCCTGGAGGGCCGGGACTGGGGAAAAACTGTTTTTT.

The chain is built from TRBV4-1 and TRBJ1-5; D possibly corresponds to TRBD1 (5 bases). V lost 1 base and J lost 0, with 7 bases in between. The CDR3 is 15 amino acids. CDR1 MGHRA and CDR2 YSYEKL come from the germline V gene. CDR3 bases: TGCGCCAGCAGCCAAGCAGGGATTAGCAATCAGCCCCAGCATTTT. This translates into CASSQAGISNQPQHF.

The genes are TRBV27 and TRBJ2-7; 8 bases agree with TRBD2. CDR1 is MNHEY and CDR2 is SMNVEV in the germline V gene (reference sequence). Unmatched junction bases numbered 3, after V lost 0 bases and J lost 2 bases. The CDR3 has 15 amino acids. This CDR3 reads CASSLSSGRAYEQYF. DNA of the CDR3: TGTGCCAGCAGTTTATCGAGCGGGAGAGCCTACGAGCAGTACTTC.

J is TRBJ2-7 and V is TRBV5-4, with 9 nucleotides matching TRBD2. V shed 4 bases and J 1 base; nucleotides not matched to a gene: 9. Germline assignment: CDR1 SGHNT and CDR2 YYREEE (reference sequence). CDR3 length: 16 amino acids. The CDR3 nucleotides read TGTGCCAGCAGCCGGGATAGCGGGAGATCGTCCTACGAGCAGTACTTC. Residues: CASSRDSGRSSYEQYF. Full variable domain (missing parts from reference TRBV5-4 and TRBJ2-7): ETGVTQSPTHLIKTRGQQVTLRCSSQSGHNTVSWYQQALGQGPQFIFQYYREEENGRGNFPPRFSGLQFPNYSSELNVNALELDDSALYLCASSRDSGRSSYEQYFGPGTRLTVT.

This chain connects TRBV5-4 to TRBJ2-7; 8 nucleotides line up with TRBD2. The V segment lost 5 bases and the J segment 3 bases; nucleotides outside the gene matches: 4. This CDR3 spans 13 amino acids. Germline V gives CDR1 SGHNT, CDR2 YYREEE (reference sequence). The CDR3 reads CASRISGSYEQYF. Here the CDR3 DNA reads TGTGCCAGCAGGATCAGCGGGAGCTACGAGCAGTACTTC.

V and J are TRBV19 and TRBJ2-7; a weak D match, TRBD1 (5 bases). CDR3 length: 14 residues. The V gene's germline CDR1 is LNHDA and CDR2 SQIVND (reference sequence). V gave up 5 bases and J gave up 4 bases, with 15 bases separating them. The CDR3 nucleotides are TGTGCCAGTAGTCCGTGGCAGGGAAATTACGAGCAGTACTTC. Protein sequence: CASSPWQGNYEQYF.

The V gene is TRBV5-1, the J gene TRBJ2-7; 13 nucleotides agree with TRBD2. The CDR3 has 16 amino acids. J was trimmed by 4 bases and V by 4 bases; bases with no gene match: 8. Germline loops: CDR1 SGHRS, CDR2 YFSETQ. The CDR3 nucleotides read TGCGCCAGCAGCAGGAGTGGACTAGCGGGAGAGTACGAGCAGTACTTC. Translated: CASSRSGLAGEYEQYF.

The chain is built from TRBV7-2 and TRBJ2-7; 7 bases are shared with TRBD1. After removal of 6 bases from V and 5 bases from J, the junction contained 13 bases not matched to a gene. CDR1 is SGHTA and CDR2 is FQGNSA in the germline V gene. The CDR3 runs to 15 residues. CDR3 nucleotides: TGTGCCAGCAGTTTCGACAGGGTATCTAGCCACGAGCAGTACTTC. Its protein is CASSFDRVSSHEQYF.

The chain employs TRBV12-5 and TRBJ2-3; tentatively, D is TRBD1 (6 bases). CDR3 length: 14 amino acids. CDR1 and CDR2 from the germline V gene are LGHNT and FRNRAP. V was cut by 5 bases and J by 6 bases, with 15 bases left in between. The CDR3 sequence: CASGIRRDRDTQYF. Written as DNA, the CDR3 is TGTGCTAGTGGTATCAGACGAGACAGGGATACGCAGTATTTT.

The CDR3 DNA reads as TGTGCCAGCTCACCACCAACACGGCAGGCGGGAACAACTAATGAAAAACTGTTTTTT. Translated, it gives CASSPPTRQAGTTNEKLFF. The chain combines TRBV18 with TRBJ1-4; D gene unclear. The CDR3 is made up of 19 amino acids. Trimming pared 0 bases from V and 0 bases from J, leaving 17 bases between. Germline assignment: CDR1 KGHSH and CDR2 LQKENI.

J is TRBJ1-5 and V is TRBV7-8; D is undetermined. CDR3 length: 18 residues. CDR1 and CDR2 (germline): SGHVS, FQNEAQ. Trimming shortened V by 3 bases and J by 3 bases, and 21 bases separated the two germline ends. The CDR3 here is CASSFNGWDPEVNQPQHF. The CDR3 DNA is TGTGCCAGCAGCTTTAATGGTTGGGATCCGGAGGTCAATCAGCCCCAGCATTTT. Based on the CDR3 plus reference TRBV7-8 and TRBJ1-5, the full variable domain is GAGVSQSPRYKVAKRGQDVALRCDPISGHVSLFWYQQALGQGPEFLTYFQNEAQLDKSGLPSDRFFAERPEGSVSTLKIQRTQQEDSAVYLCASSFNGWDPEVNQPQHFGDGTRLSIL.

V gene TRBV5-4 combines with J gene TRBJ2-7; 11 nucleotides align to TRBD2. In germline, CDR1 is SGHNT, CDR2 YYREEE (reference sequence). V shed 5 bases, J shed 2 bases, and the junction held 3 bases outside the gene matches. This CDR3 has 14 residues. This chain's CDR3 is CASRLAGGPYEQYF. The DNA for the CDR3 is TGTGCCAGCAGGCTAGCGGGAGGTCCCTACGAGCAGTACTTC.

The chain is built from TRBV6-5 and TRBJ1-1, with 11 bases matching TRBD1. Per the germline V gene, CDR1 is MNHEY and CDR2 is SVGAGI. The CDR3 is made up of 16 amino acids. V shed 2 bases and J 4 bases; nucleotides not matched to a gene: 6. In DNA, the CDR3 is TGTGCCAGCAGTTACACTCCGGGACAGGGGGGCACTGAAGCTTTCTTT. It specifies CASSYTPGQGGTEAFF.

This rearrangement joins TRBV7-9 to TRBJ2-7; 9 bases line up with TRBD2. The CDR3 extends over 14 amino acids. Germline V gene sequence: CDR1 SEHNR, CDR2 FQNEAQ (reference sequence). Germline trimming cut 4 bases from V and 5 bases from J; bases unmatched to any gene: 6. DNA of the CDR3: TGTGCCAGCAGCTCCGGGACTAGCAGCCACGAGCAGTACTTC. This gives the protein CASSSGTSSHEQYF. The entire variable domain, with the rest obtained from reference TRBV7-9 and TRBJ2-7, is as follows: DTGVSQNPRHKITKRGQNVTFRCDPISEHNRLYWYRQTLGQGPEFLTYFQNEAQLEKSRLLSDRFSAERPKGSFSTLEIQRTEQGDSAMYLCASSSGTSSHEQYFGPGTRLTVT.

The V call is TRBV4-1, the J call TRBJ2-1; the match to TRBD2 covers 9 bases. The CDR3 runs to 15 residues. V shed 2 bases and J 7 bases; nucleotides not matched to a gene: 6. The germline V gene encodes CDR1 MGHRA and CDR2 YSYEKL. The CDR3 reads CASSQLAGTPNEQFF. Here the CDR3 DNA reads TGCGCCAGCAGCCAACTAGCGGGGACGCCTAATGAGCAGTTCTTC.

This clone was detected once. J is TRBJ2-3 and V is TRBV18; no definite D call. The CDR3 covers 16 residues. Germline V CDR1 and CDR2: KGHSH, LQKENI. Between the trimmed V and J ends, which lost 6 bases and 2 bases, there was a span of 18 bases. The CDR3 here is CASSRSAAFSTDTQYF. The DNA for the CDR3 is TGTGCCAGCTCGCGATCGGCGGCATTCTCCACAGATACGCAGTATTTT.

The CDR3 here is CASSMDRGKLFF. CDR3 nucleotide sequence: TGTGCCAGCAGCATGGACAGGGGAAAACTGTTTTTT. This rearrangement joins TRBV28 to TRBJ1-4; 9 positions agree with TRBD1. The CDR3 contains 12 residues. V lost 6 bases and J lost 10; bases outside the gene matches: 3. From germline, CDR1 is MDHEN and CDR2 SYDVKM.

V usage is TRBV7-6 and J usage is TRBJ1-4; D remains ambiguous. V was clipped by 1 base and J by 0 bases, with 6 bases between them. The CDR3 runs to 15 residues. Per the germline V gene, CDR1 is SGHVS and CDR2 is FNYEAQ. The CDR3 here is CASSLGSATNEKLFF. The CDR3 DNA sequence: TGTGCCAGCAGCTTAGGGAGCGCAACTAATGAAAAACTGTTTTTT.

The chain links TRBV29-1 to TRBJ1-5; TRBD1 might be the D (5 bases). There are 16 residues in the CDR3. The V gene's germline CDR1 is SQVTM and CDR2 ANQGSEA. Deletions cut 6 bases from V and 7 bases from J, with 25 bases between. CDR3 protein: CSVRLGGTGGRQPQHF. CDR3 bases: TGCAGCGTACGACTGGGGGGGACTGGAGGGAGGCAGCCCCAGCATTTT.

The chain is built from TRBV7-8 and TRBJ1-1, with TRBD1 matching over 10 bases. V gave up 4 bases and J gave up 0 bases; unmatched junction bases: 2. CDR1 and CDR2 from the germline V gene are SGHVS and FQNEAQ. The CDR3 runs 15 residues. The CDR3 DNA reads TGTGCCAGCAGCTCGACAGGGGGCATGAACACTGAAGCTTTCTTT. This translates into CASSSTGGMNTEAFF.

The chain carries TRBV10-3 and TRBJ2-7; TRBD2 matches at 15 bases. In germline, CDR1 is ENHRY, CDR2 SYGVKD. There are 15 residues in the CDR3. V was pared by 6 bases and J by 7 bases, with 7 bases of the junction left unmatched. For the CDR3, the DNA is TGTGCCATCAGACGAGGACTAGCGGGAGGGGAGGAGCAGTACTTC. It encodes CAIRRGLAGGEEQYF.

CDR3 protein: CASSGQGNQPQHF. The DNA of the CDR3 is TGTGCCAGCAGTGGTCAGGGAAATCAGCCCCAGCATTTT. The chain couples TRBV25-1 to TRBJ1-5; D may be TRBD1 (5 bases). Germline V CDR1 and CDR2: MGHDK, SYGVNS. The CDR3 loop spans 13 amino acids. V dropped 4 bases and J dropped 4 bases, with 8 bases sitting between them.

The chain has TRBV4-1 and TRBJ1-2; 11 positions agree with TRBD1. V lost 1 base and J lost 2; bases outside the gene matches: 18. The CDR3 is 21 residues long. In germline, CDR1 is MGHRA, CDR2 YSYEKL. The DNA for the CDR3 is TGCGCCAGCAGCCAAGGTGGGATCTTGTGGGGACAGGGGGTTCGGAACTATGGCTACACCTTC. Protein sequence: CASSQGGILWGQGVRNYGYTF.

The count of this clone is one. The chain has TRBV19 and TRBJ1-2; the match to TRBD1 covers 7 bases. The ends lost 5 bases at V and 3 bases at J; junction bases unmatched: 6. Germline V gene sequence: CDR1 LNHDA, CDR2 SQIVND (reference sequence). The CDR3 has 14 residues. This chain's CDR3 is CASSRQGNYYGYTF. For the CDR3, the DNA is TGTGCCAGTAGTCGACAGGGAAACTACTATGGCTACACCTTC.

This chain connects TRBV28 to TRBJ1-2; D not resolved. This CDR3 has 12 residues. Germline lookup yields CDR1 MDHEN and CDR2 SYDVKM. Between the trimmed V and J ends, which lost 7 bases and 0 bases, there was a span of 6 bases. DNA of the CDR3: TGTGCCAGCATGGGAGCTAACTATGGCTACACCTTC. Translation: CASMGANYGYTF.

This clone has a single count. This chain connects TRBV27 to TRBJ1-2; TRBD1 might be the D (6 bases). CDR1 and CDR2 (germline): MNHEY, SMNVEV (reference sequence). This CDR3 spans 17 amino acids. Trimming shortened V by 8 bases and J by 2 bases, and 24 bases separated the two germline ends. The CDR3: CASSVFPTPTGNYGYTF. As DNA, the CDR3 is TGTGCCAGCTCAGTTTTCCCTACACCCACAGGGAACTATGGCTACACCTTC.

CDR3 bases: TGTGCCAGCAGTAATCCGCGCCGAACAGGGGTTTATCGGGAGACCCAGTACTTC. This encodes CASSNPRRTGVYRETQYF. V is TRBV7-2 and J is TRBJ2-5; TRBD1 matches at 7 bases. Germline CDR1 SGHTA, CDR2 FQGNSA. J gave up 5 bases and V 6 bases, and 21 bases lay outside the gene matches. CDR3 length: 18 residues.

The chain recombines TRBV5-1 with TRBJ2-7; 7 bases fit TRBD2. The CDR3 is 16 residues long. Germline CDR1 reads SGHRS; CDR2 reads YFSETQ. J lost 2 bases, V lost 0 bases, and 8 bases had no gene match. CDR3 nucleotide sequence: TGCGCCAGCAGCTTGGCGTTGCGGGAGCGAACCTACGAGCAGTACTTC. It encodes CASSLALRERTYEQYF.

The V call is TRBV28, the J call TRBJ2-3; a possible D gene is TRBD2 (5 bases). CDR1 and CDR2 from the germline V gene are MDHEN and SYDVKM. The CDR3 covers 16 residues. The ends were cut back, 3 bases at V and 2 bases at J, with 15 bases in the middle. As DNA, the CDR3 is TGTGCCAGCAGTTTGGTGGCCGGAGGCTACACAGATACGCAGTATTTT. Its protein is CASSLVAGGYTDTQYF. The whole variable domain, filled in from reference TRBV28 and TRBJ2-3, reads DVKVTQSSRYLVKRTGEKVFLECVQDMDHENMFWYRQDPGLGLRLIYFSYDVKMKEKGDIPEGYSVSREKKERFSLILESASTNQTSMYLCASSLVAGGYTDTQYFGPGTRLTVL.